This TCR beta chain was identified during a study of cytomegalovirus exposure and HLA in healthy donors. Overall study context: From about 180 million T cells, an earlier analysis saw approximately 110 million unique TCR beta sequences. Findings and limits, study-wide: A few CMV-associated chains were confirmed in vitro to be specific for CMV antigens.

Details on this clone: The target antigen is unknown.

The PCR employed 60 Vbeta primers together with 13 Jbeta primers. The table came from immunoSEQ multiplex PCR; TCRdb's copy has only in-frame clones and leaves some out. This table holds roughly 180,000 clones, less than 85% found once. The CDR3 covers 18 residues. The V segment lost 0 bases and the J segment 3 bases; nucleotides outside the gene matches: 10. Germline loops: CDR1 SGDLS, CDR2 YYNGEE. The chain links TRBV9 to TRBJ2-1; 9 positions match TRBD2. This receptor was taken from a male donor in good health and CMV-seronegative. The source material was PBMCs. The CDR3 loop reads CASSVGVAGAINYNEQFF. Written as DNA, the CDR3 is TGTGCCAGCAGCGTAGGAGTAGCGGGAGCCATAAACTACAATGAGCAGTTCTTC.